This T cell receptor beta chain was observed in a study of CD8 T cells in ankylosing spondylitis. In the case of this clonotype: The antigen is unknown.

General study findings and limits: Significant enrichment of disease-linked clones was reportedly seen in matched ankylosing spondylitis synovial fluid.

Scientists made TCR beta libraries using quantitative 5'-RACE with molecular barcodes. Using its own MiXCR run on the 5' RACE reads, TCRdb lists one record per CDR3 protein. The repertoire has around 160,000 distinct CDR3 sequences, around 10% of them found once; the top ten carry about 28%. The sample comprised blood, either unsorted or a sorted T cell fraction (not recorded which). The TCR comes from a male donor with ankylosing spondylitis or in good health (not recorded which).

CDR3 DNA sequence: TGCAAAGCGGGGGGTCCCGGAGAGACCCAGTACTTC. This sequence encodes CKAGGPGETQYF. The chain employs TRBV29-1 and TRBJ2-5, with 9 bases aligning to TRBD2. The CDR3 runs 12 residues. Germline lookup yields CDR1 SQVTM and CDR2 ANQGSEA.